Listed here are 29 T cell receptor beta chains from one sample, sequenced in a study of blood T cell repertoires in COVID-19. The repertoire was sequenced with immunoSEQ multiplex PCR; TCRdb's copy has only in-frame clones and lacks some. In the table there are 140,000 to 150,000 clones, 81% of which are singletons. The sequencing input was peripheral blood. These receptors came from a human donor in a cohort sampled during active COVID-19.

This clone has a handful of counts. The chain employs TRBV4-1 and TRBJ2-2; the match to TRBD2 covers 15 bases. Unmatched junction bases numbered 4, after V lost 1 base and J lost 4 bases. The germline gives CDR1 MGHRA, CDR2 YSYEKL. The CDR3 length is 18 residues. The CDR3 DNA reads TGCGCCAGCAGCCAAGGGACTAGCGGGAGGGCCAGCACCGGGGAGCTGTTTTTT. Translation: CASSQGTSGRASTGELFF.

This chain links TRBV27 with TRBJ2-1; TRBD2 aligns across 8 bases. The CDR3 has 12 residues. Germline V gene sequence: CDR1 MNHEY, CDR2 SMNVEV (reference sequence). J lost 13 bases, V lost 3 bases, and 5 bases had no gene match. This CDR3 reads CASSFRGGGQFF. The CDR3, as DNA: TGTGCCAGCAGTTTTCGGGGGGGAGGCCAGTTCTTC.

The J gene is TRBJ2-7, the V gene TRBV7-2; TRBD2 agrees at 8 bases. Looked up from germline, CDR1 is SGHTA and CDR2 is FQGNSA. This CDR3 is 15 amino acids long. V trimming: 5 bases; J trimming: 6 bases; junction bases outside the gene matches: 12. Here the CDR3 reads CASSVSPGLVFEQYF. The CDR3 nucleotides are TGTGCCAGCAGCGTCTCCCCGGGACTAGTCTTCGAGCAGTACTTC.

The chain combines TRBV7-4 with TRBJ2-7; TRBD2 matches 8 bases. Looked up from germline, CDR1 is SGHVT and CDR2 is SQSDAQ. Losses at the gene ends were 2 bases for V and 0 bases for J; bases not matched to a gene: 3. This CDR3 region has 15 residues. CDR3 amino acids: CASSLCGRYSYEQYF. The DNA for the CDR3 is TGTGCCAGCAGCTTATGCGGGAGGTACTCCTACGAGCAGTACTTC.

CDR3 bases: TGTGCCAGCAGTTCTCTAGGCTACGAGCAGTACTTC. Translated: CASSSLGYEQYF. The chain links TRBV12-3 or TRBV12-4 to TRBJ2-7; D unclear. Trimming left V 4 bases short and J 3 bases short, with 7 bases between. The CDR3 sequence is 12 residues long.

The V and J genes are TRBV27 and TRBJ1-1, with TRBD1 matching 8 bases. CDR1 is MNHEY and CDR2 is SMNVEV in the germline V gene (reference sequence). This CDR3 has 16 residues. Trimming removed 2 bases from V and 7 bases from J; junction bases left unmatched: 12. The CDR3 DNA sequence: TGTGCCAGCAGTTTAGGGGACAGGCGATTTATGGGTGAAGCTTTCTTT. Amino acid sequence: CASSLGDRRFMGEAFF.

The CDR3 coding sequence is TGTGCCAGCAGCCTATCCTCTCAGGGGAACACTGAAGCTTTCTTT. This sequence encodes CASSLSSQGNTEAFF. The chain combines TRBV4-2 with TRBJ1-1; perhaps TRBD1 as D (5 bases). The CDR3 runs to 15 residues. V lost 4 bases and J lost 1, with 13 bases in between. Germline lookup yields CDR1 LGHNA and CDR2 YNFKEQ.

The chain combines TRBV5-4 with TRBJ2-7, with D possibly TRBD1 on 5 matching bases. CDR3 length: 14 residues. V gave up 0 bases and J gave up 3 bases, with 10 bases separating them. The germline V gene has CDR1 SGHNT and CDR2 YYREEE (reference sequence). The CDR3, as DNA: TGTGCCAGCAGCTTGGACAGGTCTTACTACGAGCAGTACTTC. It codes for CASSLDRSYYEQYF.

The rearrangement joins TRBV6-5 to TRBJ1-5; a weak D match, TRBD1 (6 bases). Trimming took off 6 bases at V and 3 bases at J, with 15 bases between the two ends. CDR1 and CDR2 from the germline V gene are MNHEY and SVGAGI. The CDR3 totals 15 residues. Here the CDR3 DNA reads TGTGCCAGCAGAGTTGACAGGACCTTCAATCAGCCCCAGCATTTT. Translating it yields CASRVDRTFNQPQHF.

This chain links TRBV19 with TRBJ2-7; 10 nucleotides agree with TRBD2. The V and J ends lost 3 bases and 7 bases, in that order; junction bases with no gene match: 9. The V gene's germline CDR1 is LNHDA and CDR2 SQIVND (reference sequence). The CDR3 runs 15 residues. The CDR3 DNA sequence: TGTGCCAGTAGTATGGGAACTAGCGGGATCGGGGAGCAGTACTTC. Translated: CASSMGTSGIGEQYF. Combining the CDR3 with reference TRBV19 and TRBJ2-7 gives the whole variable domain DGGITQSPKYLFRKEGQNVTLSCEQNLNHDAMYWYRQDPGQGLRLIYYSQIVNDFQKGDIAEGYSVSREKKESFPLTVTSAQKNPTAFYLCASSMGTSGIGEQYFGPGTRLTVT.

This rearrangement joins TRBV10-2 to TRBJ2-7, with D tentatively TRBD2 (5 bases). CDR1 is WSHSY, CDR2 SAAADI, per germline. The V end lost 7 bases, the J end lost 6 bases, and 16 bases lay between the germline ends. The CDR3 runs to 13 residues. CDR3 in amino acids: CASKEGPGLEQYF. CDR3 nucleotides: TGCGCCAGCAAAGAGGGTCCCGGGCTCGAGCAGTACTTC.

J is TRBJ2-7 and V is TRBV19, with 7 bases fitting TRBD1. This CDR3 comprises 15 residues. With 5 bases clipped from V and 3 bases from J, the junction kept 10 bases outside the gene matches. From germline, CDR1 is LNHDA and CDR2 SQIVND (reference sequence). CDR3 coding DNA: TGTGCCAGTAGTTCCCCGGGACAGTCCTTCTACGAGCAGTACTTC. The encoded protein is CASSSPGQSFYEQYF.

The rearrangement uses TRBV10-3 and TRBJ2-7; 7 positions match TRBD1. The CDR3 is 15 amino acids. The germline V gene encodes CDR1 ENHRY and CDR2 SYGVKD. The V segment lost 3 bases and the J segment 4 bases; nucleotides outside the gene matches: 9. In DNA, the CDR3 is TGTGCCATCAGTGATGCAGGACAGGTAGTTTACGAGCAGTACTTC. Its protein is CAISDAGQVVYEQYF.

This sequence joins TRBV27 and TRBJ2-3, with 8 bases aligning to TRBD1. Germline V gene lookup returns CDR1 MNHEY and CDR2 SMNVEV (reference sequence). There are 15 residues in the CDR3. V shed 5 bases and J 5 bases; nucleotides not matched to a gene: 9. CDR3 DNA sequence: TGTGCCAGCAGTAGACTCTTGACAGGGGAAGATACGCAGTATTTT. It encodes CASSRLLTGEDTQYF.

This clone has more than one count but fewer than ten. V gene TRBV21-1 combines with J gene TRBJ2-1; TRBD1 is taken as the D call from the table, unchecked against the DNA. TRBV21-1 is classified as a pseudogene. The CDR3 is 20 amino acids. The CDR3 protein is CASSKEDRGLWTSGDGEQFF. The CDR3 nucleotides read TGTGCCAGCAGCAAAGAAGACAGGGGGCTTTGGACGTCTGGGGACGGTGAGCAGTTCTTC.

The V and J genes are TRBV2 and TRBJ2-5; 7 bases are shared with TRBD1. Germline-derived CDR1 and CDR2 are SNHLY and FYNNEI. This CDR3 has 13 amino acids. V lost 6 bases and J lost 7; bases outside the gene matches: 8. The CDR3 DNA reads TGTGCCAGCAGACCCAGGGGGTTCGGGACCCAGTACTTC. Translating gives CASRPRGFGTQYF.

This chain connects TRBV4-2 to TRBJ2-2; 8 nucleotides align to TRBD1. Germline CDR1 and CDR2: LGHNA and YNFKEQ. V shed 1 base and J 0 bases; nucleotides not matched to a gene: 4. This CDR3 is built from 17 residues. Written as DNA, the CDR3 is TGTGCCAGCAGCCAAGCGGGGACAGGACCGAACACCGGGGAGCTGTTTTTT. It specifies CASSQAGTGPNTGELFF.

This clone was counted between two and nine times. The V call is TRBV9, the J call TRBJ2-1; 7 positions match TRBD2. The junction had 7 bases not matched to a gene; V was cut back by 4 bases and J by 0 bases. The germline CDR1 and CDR2 sequences are SGDLS and YYNGEE. The CDR3 loop spans 16 amino acids. CDR3 protein: CASSLSGTTSYNEQFF. CDR3 DNA sequence: TGTGCCAGCAGCCTATCCGGGACTACCTCCTACAATGAGCAGTTCTTC. Using reference TRBV9 and TRBJ2-1 for the parts outside the CDR3, the full variable domain is DSGVTQTPKHLITATGQRVTLRCSPRSGDLSVYWYQQSLDQGLQFLIQYYNGEERAKGNILERFSAQQFPDLHSELNLSSLELGDSALYFCASSLSGTTSYNEQFFGPGTRLTVL.

This chain uses TRBV7-9 with TRBJ1-3; D not resolved. The CDR3 contains 13 residues. V lost 5 bases and J lost 8, with 13 bases in between. Germline lookup yields CDR1 SEHNR and CDR2 FQNEAQ (reference sequence). The CDR3 loop is CASSREDGDTIYF. Here the CDR3 DNA reads TGTGCCAGCAGCCGGGAGGACGGGGACACCATATATTTT.

The J gene is TRBJ1-1, the V gene TRBV7-9; D might be TRBD1 (6 bases). The CDR3 spans 14 residues. Trimming took off 5 bases at V and 13 bases at J, with 23 bases between the two ends. Looked up from germline, CDR1 is SEHNR and CDR2 is FQNEAQ (reference sequence). CDR3 residues: CASSTDRILSGGFF. In nucleotides, the CDR3 is TGTGCCAGCAGCACCGACAGGATACTATCCGGCGGTTTCTTT.

This sequence joins TRBV28 and TRBJ2-7, with TRBD2 matching over 11 bases. V was clipped by 5 bases and J by 0 bases; unmatched bases: 9. The CDR3 is 17 residues long. Germline loops: CDR1 MDHEN, CDR2 SYDVKM. The CDR3 region is CASSMTAGTSGSYEQYF. In DNA, the CDR3 is TGTGCCAGCAGTATGACAGCCGGGACTAGCGGCTCCTACGAGCAGTACTTC.

This chain joins TRBV6-2 or TRBV6-3 and TRBJ2-7, with 9 bases aligning to TRBD2. This CDR3 comprises 17 residues. J was trimmed by 4 bases and V by 6 bases; bases with no gene match: 16. The germline CDR1 and CDR2 sequences are MNHEY and SVGEGT. CDR3 coding DNA: TGTGCCAGCAGCTATACAGGGCTAGCGGGAATCCAATACGAGCAGTACTTC. Its translation: CASSYTGLAGIQYEQYF.

This clone was counted a single time. The V and J genes are TRBV7-2 and TRBJ1-1, with 7 nucleotides matching TRBD1. In germline, CDR1 is SGHTA, CDR2 FQGNSA. This CDR3 is 14 amino acids long. V lost 5 bases and J lost 1; bases outside the gene matches: 4. CDR3 nucleotide sequence: TGTGCCAGCAGCGTACAGGGGTGGAACACTGAAGCTTTCTTT. Its translation is CASSVQGWNTEAFF.

This sequence joins TRBV19 and TRBJ1-2; 7 nucleotides match TRBD1. The CDR3 loop spans 15 amino acids. CDR1 is LNHDA and CDR2 is SQIVND in the germline V gene (reference sequence). Losses at the gene ends were 7 bases for V and 0 bases for J; bases not matched to a gene: 8. The CDR3 here is CASTPRGQANYGYTF. The CDR3 nucleotides are TGTGCCAGTACTCCCCGCGGACAGGCTAACTATGGCTACACCTTC.

V usage is TRBV15 and J usage is TRBJ2-3; 10 positions match TRBD2. CDR3 length: 17 residues. Germline loops: CDR1 LNHNV, CDR2 YYDKDF (reference sequence). Trimming cost V 1 base and J 1 base; bases outside gene matches: 5. The DNA of the CDR3 is TGTGCCACCAGCAGAGGTCAGCTAGCGGGGGGCACAGATACGCAGTATTTT. Translation gives CATSRGQLAGGTDTQYF.

J is TRBJ2-7 and V is TRBV4-2; D might be TRBD1 (6 bases). V lost 4 bases and J 3 bases, leaving 19 bases between the germline ends. CDR3 length: 16 amino acids. CDR1 is LGHNA and CDR2 is YNFKEQ in the germline V gene. The chain's CDR3 is CASSPPGGADSYEQYF. The CDR3 DNA reads as TGTGCCAGCAGCCCCCCTGGGGGCGCAGATAGCTACGAGCAGTACTTC.

This rearrangement joins TRBV6-6 to TRBJ1-2, with TRBD1 as a possible D gene (6 bases). V was cut by 6 bases and J by 0 bases, with 11 bases left in between. Germline CDR1 reads MNHNY; CDR2 reads SVGAGI (reference sequence). CDR3 length: 14 residues. In DNA, the CDR3 is TGTGCCAGCAGAGACAGGTCAACTAACTATGGCTACACCTTC. Amino acids: CASRDRSTNYGYTF.

The chain joins TRBV10-3 to TRBJ2-3, with TRBD2 as a possible D gene (6 bases). V lost 6 bases to trimming and J lost 6 bases, with 19 bases between them. Germline V lookup: CDR1 ENHRY, CDR2 SYGVKD. The CDR3 is 15 residues long. The chain's CDR3 is CAIRASEWSQDTQYF. The CDR3 DNA sequence: TGTGCCATCAGGGCTAGCGAATGGTCACAGGATACGCAGTATTTT.

This clone appeared a single time. This chain uses TRBV28 with TRBJ2-1, with 12 bases that match TRBD2. Germline CDR1 reads MDHEN; CDR2 reads SYDVKM. This CDR3 is 14 amino acids long. V shed 10 bases, J shed 9 bases, and the junction held 10 bases outside the gene matches. The CDR3 region has the DNA TGTGCCACAGATACGACTAGCGGGAGCGCTGAGCAGTTCTTC. Encoded protein: CATDTTSGSAEQFF. Full variable domain (missing parts from reference TRBV28 and TRBJ2-1): DVKVTQSSRYLVKRTGEKVFLECVQDMDHENMFWYRQDPGLGLRLIYFSYDVKMKEKGDIPEGYSVSREKKERFSLILESASTNQTSMYLCATDTTSGSAEQFFGPGTRLTVL.